A single sample is the source of the 30 T cell receptor beta chains below, sequenced in a study of response to subunit inactivated influenza vaccine. TCRdb reprocessed the RT-PCR reads via MiXCR and lists one record per CDR3 protein. In the table there are 450,000 to 700,000 distinct CDR3 sequences, 12% to 15% of which are singletons. The sample here was PBMCs from blood, taken 11 to 12 days after vaccination. These receptors came from a man aged 45-65 years who received an inactivated influenza vaccine.

V is TRBV19 and J is TRBJ2-1; D perhaps matches TRBD2 (6 bases). Trimming cost V 5 bases and J 3 bases, with 8 bases left between them. The germline gives CDR1 LNHDA, CDR2 SQIVND (reference sequence). The CDR3 extends over 13 amino acids. The CDR3 spells CASSASDYNEQFF. The CDR3 DNA reads as TGTGCCAGTAGTGCTAGCGACTACAATGAGCAGTTCTTC.

The chain joins TRBV6-1 to TRBJ1-5; D remains unclear. The CDR3 runs to 14 residues. Germline values: CDR1 MNHNS, CDR2 SASEGT. Trimming stripped 2 bases from V and 6 bases from J, with 11 bases between. CDR3 nucleotides: TGTGCCAGCAGTGAAAGCAGGAATGGTCAGCCCCAGCATTTT. Protein sequence: CASSESRNGQPQHF.

This clonotype has a handful of counts. The chain combines TRBV9 with TRBJ2-5, with 11 positions matching TRBD2. The CDR3 loop spans 17 amino acids. J gave up 5 bases and V 0 bases, and 9 bases lay outside the gene matches. Germline V lookup: CDR1 SGDLS, CDR2 YYNGEE. CDR3 sequence (DNA): TGTGCCAGCAGCGTAGCAAAGGTAGCGGGAGGGATGGAGACCCAGTACTTC. It translates to CASSVAKVAGGMETQYF.

V and J are TRBV6-2 or TRBV6-3 and TRBJ2-5, with TRBD1 identical over 8 bases. J lost 4 bases, V lost 6 bases, and 4 bases had no gene match. Looked up from germline, CDR1 is MNHEY and CDR2 is SVGEGT. The CDR3 extends over 13 amino acids. The CDR3 reads CASRSRGRETQYF. The CDR3 nucleotides read TGTGCCAGCAGAAGCAGGGGGCGAGAGACCCAGTACTTC.

V is TRBV28 and J is TRBJ2-5; 11 bases match TRBD2. Trimming at V came to 6 bases and at J to 5 bases, leaving 5 bases not matched to a gene. The CDR3 covers 14 residues. Germline CDR1 MDHEN, CDR2 SYDVKM. CDR3 coding DNA: TGTGCCAGCAGACTAGCGGGAGTTGTGGAGACCCAGTACTTC. Protein product: CASRLAGVVETQYF. The entire variable domain, with the rest obtained from reference TRBV28 and TRBJ2-5, is as follows: DVKVTQSSRYLVKRTGEKVFLECVQDMDHENMFWYRQDPGLGLRLIYFSYDVKMKEKGDIPEGYSVSREKKERFSLILESASTNQTSMYLCASRLAGVVETQYFGPGTRLLVL.

The chain links TRBV12-3 or TRBV12-4 to TRBJ2-7, with no clear D. V shed 4 bases and J shed 9 bases, with 22 bases lying between them. The CDR3 length is 15 residues. CDR3 region: CASSYASDASGVQYF. The CDR3 region has the DNA TGTGCCAGCAGTTACGCTTCCGACGCGTCCGGAGTGCAGTACTTC.

This clonotype was observed at least ten times. The V gene is TRBV29-1, the J gene TRBJ2-7; 7 bases map to TRBD1. Germline trimming cut 4 bases from V and 2 bases from J; bases unmatched to any gene: 5. Germline V gene sequence: CDR1 SQVTM, CDR2 ANQGSEA. The CDR3 is 13 residues long. CDR3: CSVATGVAYEQYF. As DNA, the CDR3 is TGCAGCGTTGCTACAGGGGTTGCCTACGAGCAGTACTTC.

This clonotype was counted at least ten times. The rearrangement joins TRBV29-1 to TRBJ2-5; either TRBD1 or TRBD2 may fit D (6 bases each). Germline V gene data show CDR1 as SQVTM and CDR2 as ANQGSEA. The CDR3 contains 14 residues. V gave up 4 bases and J gave up 4 bases, with 16 bases separating them. The CDR3 region has the DNA TGCAGCGTTGGAGGGGGGAATCAGTTAGAGACCCAGTACTTC. Translation: CSVGGGNQLETQYF.

The chain recombines TRBV24-1 with TRBJ2-3; tentative D call: TRBD1 (7 bases). This CDR3 is 16 amino acids long. V was trimmed by 0 bases and J by 1 base, leaving 10 bases between them. Germline V gives CDR1 KGHDR, CDR2 SFDVKD. CDR3 in DNA: TGTGCCACCAGTGATTTGGGGGGGACAGGCACAGATACGCAGTATTTT. This encodes CATSDLGGTGTDTQYF.

The genes are TRBV6-1 and TRBJ2-4; D perhaps matches TRBD1 (6 bases). Germline-derived CDR1 and CDR2 are MNHNS and SASEGT. The CDR3 sequence is 15 residues long. V lost 10 bases and J lost 0, with 16 bases in between. The CDR3 loop is CATQLRGIAKNIQYF. CDR3 nucleotides: TGTGCCACCCAACTCAGGGGAATAGCCAAAAACATTCAGTACTTC.

This clonotype was counted ten times or more. The chain couples TRBV12-3 or TRBV12-4 to TRBJ2-5; the D gene is possibly TRBD2 (5 bases). The length of the CDR3 is 10 residues. V dropped 7 bases and J dropped 9 bases, with 9 bases sitting between them. The CDR3 DNA is TGTGCCAGCAAAGGAGCGGCCCAGTACTTC. It is translated as CASKGAAQYF.

The genes are TRBV20-1 and TRBJ2-1; 7 positions agree with TRBD2. V shed 3 bases, J shed 4 bases, and the junction held 18 bases outside the gene matches. The CDR3 covers 18 residues. Per germline, CDR1 DFQATT and CDR2 SNEGSKA (reference sequence). The CDR3 DNA reads TGCAGTGCTAGGAACAATCTAGCGTTGTCGGGGGGTTACAATGAGCAGTTCTTC. This encodes CSARNNLALSGGYNEQFF.

This clonotype was detected ten times or more. The rearrangement links TRBV5-6 to TRBJ2-5; D may be TRBD2 (5 bases). Trimming cost V 1 base and J 5 bases, with 9 bases left between them. The CDR3 extends over 13 amino acids. Per the germline V gene, CDR1 is SGHDT and CDR2 is YYEEEE. In DNA, the CDR3 is TGTGCCAGCAGCTTGATTCTAGCTGAGACCCAGTACTTC. Its translation is CASSLILAETQYF. Drawing the rest from reference TRBV5-6 and TRBJ2-5, the complete variable domain is DAGVTQSPTHLIKTRGQQVTLRCSPKSGHDTVSWYQQALGQGPQFIFQYYEEEERQRGNFPDRFSGHQFPNYSSELNVNALLLGDSALYLCASSLILAETQYFGPGTRLLVL.

The chain uses TRBV6-2 or TRBV6-3 and TRBJ2-4, with 10 nucleotides matching TRBD1. Germline V gene data show CDR1 as MNHEY and CDR2 as SVGEGT. With 2 bases clipped from V and 2 bases from J, the junction kept 6 bases outside the gene matches. The CDR3 loop spans 17 amino acids. In DNA form, the CDR3 reads TGTGCCAGCAGTTACGACAGGGGGCGCGAATCCAAAAACATTCAGTACTTC. This gives the protein CASSYDRGRESKNIQYF.

This clonotype was recorded a few times. The chain carries TRBV10-3 and TRBJ2-3; 12 nucleotides match TRBD1. Trimming cost V 6 bases and J 6 bases; bases outside gene matches: 7. Germline V gene lookup returns CDR1 ENHRY and CDR2 SYGVKD. This CDR3 has 15 residues. CDR3 residues: CAISAGQGAKDTQYF. The CDR3 nucleotides are TGTGCCATCAGCGCGGGACAGGGGGCTAAGGATACGCAGTATTTT.

This clonotype has just a few counts. The chain uses TRBV5-5 and TRBJ2-2; the D gene is possibly TRBD1 (6 bases). The CDR3 is 14 amino acids. Trimming pared 1 base from V and 6 bases from J, leaving 10 bases between. The germline CDR1 and CDR2 sequences are SGHKS and YYEKEE (reference sequence). The CDR3 DNA follows: TGTGCCAGCAGCTTGACAGGGAAGGCCGGGGAGCTGTTTTTT. Amino acids: CASSLTGKAGELFF.

This clonotype was found a few times. V is TRBV4-2 and J is TRBJ1-5; D unclear. CDR1 LGHNA and CDR2 YNFKEQ come from the germline V gene. This CDR3 contains 13 residues. Trimming cost V 0 bases and J 11 bases, with 11 bases left between them. DNA of the CDR3: TGTGCCAGCAGCCAAGATTTGGCGAAGGCCCAGCATTTT. Translation: CASSQDLAKAQHF.

This clonotype was recorded a few times. The rearrangement uses TRBV29-1 and TRBJ2-1, with 7 nucleotides matching TRBD2. V trimming: 7 bases; J trimming: 1 base; junction bases outside the gene matches: 10. The CDR3 is 15 residues long. CDR1 is SQVTM, CDR2 ANQGSEA, per germline. The CDR3 spells CSGREGRRSYNEQFF. The CDR3 nucleotides are TGCAGCGGGAGGGAGGGGCGGCGTTCCTACAATGAGCAGTTCTTC.

At least ten counts were recorded for this clonotype. This CDR3 reads CASSPVGTGQSSYEQYF. CDR3 nucleotide sequence: TGTGCCAGCAGCCCCGTCGGGACGGGACAAAGCTCCTACGAGCAGTACTTC. This chain joins TRBV7-2 and TRBJ2-7; D is perhaps TRBD1 (6 bases). The V end was cut by 5 bases, the J end by 0 bases, with 20 bases between. CDR3 length: 17 residues. Germline V lookup: CDR1 SGHTA, CDR2 FQGNSA.

This clonotype came up many times. This chain links TRBV11-2 with TRBJ2-7; tentatively, D is TRBD2 (6 bases). The V gene's germline CDR1 is SGHAT and CDR2 FQNNGV. The CDR3 contains 13 residues. The V end lost 2 bases, the J end lost 6 bases, and 11 bases lay between the germline ends. CDR3 sequence: CASSLRRDGEQYF. The CDR3 region has the DNA TGTGCCAGCAGCTTAAGGAGGGACGGCGAGCAGTACTTC.

The chain is built from TRBV12-3 or TRBV12-4 and TRBJ2-5; D is ambiguous. The V end lost 3 bases, the J end lost 1 base, and 9 bases lay between the germline ends. This CDR3 region has 14 residues. CDR3 DNA sequence: TGTGCCAGCAGTTTCCGGCGACGCCAAGAGACCCAGTACTTC. Translated: CASSFRRRQETQYF.

The V and J genes are TRBV4-1 and TRBJ2-7; maybe TRBD1 (5 bases). Germline CDR1 is MGHRA and CDR2 is YSYEKL. The ends were cut back, 0 bases at V and 0 bases at J, with 15 bases in the middle. This CDR3 region has 17 residues. The CDR3: CASSQDLAGRLSYEQYF. Here the CDR3 DNA reads TGCGCCAGCAGCCAAGATCTGGCAGGGCGACTCTCCTACGAGCAGTACTTC.

This chain uses TRBV12-3 or TRBV12-4 with TRBJ2-2, with 7 bases aligning to TRBD1. The length of the CDR3 is 14 residues. The trim removed 6 bases at V and 4 bases at J, leaving 5 bases unmatched. The DNA for the CDR3 is TGTGCCAGCAGGACAGGGTTGGGCACCGGGGAGCTGTTTTTT. This encodes CASRTGLGTGELFF.

Only a few counts were recorded for this clonotype. This rearrangement joins TRBV7-9 to TRBJ2-2; TRBD1 agrees at 7 bases. This CDR3 contains 14 residues. V was clipped by 6 bases and J by 6 bases; unmatched bases: 7. In germline, CDR1 is SEHNR, CDR2 FQNEAQ (reference sequence). The CDR3 DNA sequence: TGTGCCAGCAGGGTACAGGGGATGCCCGGGGAGCTGTTTTTT. Protein product: CASRVQGMPGELFF.

This clonotype was seen a handful of times. In nucleotides, the CDR3 is TGCGCCAGCAGCCCCGGGATGCGGGACTATGGCTACACCTTC. Amino acids: CASSPGMRDYGYTF. This sequence joins TRBV4-1 and TRBJ1-2, with D unclear. The CDR3 totals 14 residues. CDR1 is MGHRA, CDR2 YSYEKL, per germline. The ends were cut back, 4 bases at V and 3 bases at J, with 12 bases in the middle.

The gene calls are TRBV12-3 or TRBV12-4 and TRBJ2-7; D gene unclear. V lost 5 bases to trimming and J lost 5 bases, with 13 bases between them. The CDR3 consists of 13 residues. CDR3 residues: CASSPRRFDEQYF. The DNA of the CDR3 is TGTGCCAGCAGTCCCAGGCGTTTCGACGAGCAGTACTTC.

CDR3 bases: TGTGCCATCAGTCTGACTAGTAGCACAGATACGCAGTATTTT. Amino acids: CAISLTSSTDTQYF. The rearrangement links TRBV10-3 to TRBJ2-3; TRBD2 is a possible D gene (6 bases). This CDR3 contains 14 residues. V dropped 5 bases and J dropped 0 bases, with 9 bases sitting between them. Looked up from germline, CDR1 is ENHRY and CDR2 is SYGVKD.

The chain employs TRBV21-1 and TRBJ2-7. TRBV21-1 is an annotated pseudogene. This CDR3 region has 14 residues. CDR3 sequence (DNA): TGTGCCAGCAGCAAAGCACGGCTTAGGGACGAGCAGTACTTC. Translation: CASSKARLRDEQYF.

The V call is TRBV29-1, the J call TRBJ1-2; D not resolved. The germline gives CDR1 SQVTM, CDR2 ANQGSEA. This CDR3 comprises 14 residues. With 7 bases removed from V and 10 bases from J, the gap between germline ends came to 25 bases. The CDR3 loop reads CSARIGSGALDYTF. CDR3 nucleotide sequence: TGCAGCGCCAGAATTGGGTCGGGAGCGTTGGACTACACCTTC.

The chain recombines TRBV20-1 with TRBJ1-1; the D is unclear. V lost 2 bases to trimming and J lost 1 base, with 8 bases between them. Germline-derived CDR1 and CDR2 are DFQATT and SNEGSKA (reference sequence). This CDR3 region has 13 residues. CDR3 DNA sequence: TGCAGTGCTAGACCGGACCCGAACACTGAAGCTTTCTTT. Amino acids: CSARPDPNTEAFF.